This T cell receptor (beta chain) comes out of a study of T cells in Graves' hyperthyroidism and ophthalmopathy. The CDR3 contains 15 residues. The V end lost 0 bases, the J end lost 11 bases, and 18 bases lay between the germline ends. Germline CDR1 SGHRS, CDR2 YFSETQ. RNA transcripts served as the template for amplifying TCR beta CDR3 regions. HTBI primers were employed in a first-round RT-PCR of the TCR CDR3. TCRdb independently ran MiXCR on the multiplex PCR reads; one entry per CDR3 protein. The sample has 450,000 to 650,000 distinct CDR3 sequences, roughly 20% seen once. For Graves' hyperthyroidism to be stable, ophthalmopathy could not progress within 18 months.

The chain links TRBV5-1 to TRBJ1-5, with D perhaps TRBD1 (5 bases). This clonotype originated in a man between 18 and 35 years old with Graves' hyperthyroidism. The sequencing input was blood. The CDR3 loop reads CASSLVPSRAGTQHF. The DNA of the CDR3 is TGCGCCAGCAGCTTGGTCCCTTCCAGGGCAGGAACCCAGCATTTT.